The rows below give T cell receptor beta chains drawn from one sample of a study of regulatory T cells in long-lasting Graves disease. TCRdb reprocessed the multiplex PCR reads with MiXCR, giving one entry per CDR3 protein. This table holds roughly 560,000 distinct CDR3 sequences, 12% found once. The same data also went into a second study, on T cells in Graves' hyperthyroidism and ophthalmopathy.

Sequenced material: peripheral blood mononuclear cells (PBMCs), taken at new diagnosis, from a patient treated with antithyroid drugs. The origin of the receptors is a woman aged 25-40 years with Graves disease. Both conserved end residues are part of each CDR3. The D gene is left open where the match is weak. Clone size, where shown, is once, few, many, or a class for clones that have expanded.

many | TRBJ2-7 | NA | TRBV30 | CAWSMGGAQQYF | TGTGCCTGGAGTATGGGGGGCGCTCAGCAGTACTTC
few | TRBJ2-3 | NA | TRBV30 | CAWSTYRGTQYF | TGTGCCTGGAGTACCTACAGAGGAACGCAGTATTTT
NA | TRBJ1-2 | NA | TRBV10-2 | CASNRKGIFSSAQNYGYTF | TGCGCCAGCAACCGTAAAGGCATTTTCTCGAGCGCGCAAAACTATGGCTACACCTTC
once | TRBJ2-5 | NA | TRBV28 | CASSRAATPAQETQYF | TGTGCCAGCAGCCGAGCTGCCACCCCAGCCCAAGAGACCCAGTACTTC
many | TRBJ2-1 | NA | TRBV27 | CASSLSISYNEQFF | TGTGCCAGCAGTTTATCGATTAGCTACAATGAGCAGTTCTTC
few | TRBJ2-3 | NA | TRBV29-1 | CSGDVGSLTDTQYF | TGCAGCGGAGATGTGGGCAGCCTCACAGATACGCAGTATTTT
few | TRBJ2-1 | NA | TRBV11-2 | CASTPRGAGVNEQFF | TGTGCCAGCACCCCTCGTGGGGCAGGGGTCAATGAGCAGTTCTTC
many | TRBJ2-7 | NA | TRBV11-3 | CASSLEVSDEQYF | TGTGCCAGCAGCTTAGAGGTCTCCGACGAGCAGTACTTC
NA | TRBJ2-2 | TRBD2 | TRBV4-3 | CASGTTDLAGGPYTGELFF | TGCGCCAGCGGCACAACAGACCTAGCGGGAGGGCCCTACACCGGGGAGCTGTTTTTT
NA | TRBJ1-2 | NA | TRBV30 | CAWNEEYGYTF | TGTGCCTGGAATGAGGAATACGGCTACACCTTC